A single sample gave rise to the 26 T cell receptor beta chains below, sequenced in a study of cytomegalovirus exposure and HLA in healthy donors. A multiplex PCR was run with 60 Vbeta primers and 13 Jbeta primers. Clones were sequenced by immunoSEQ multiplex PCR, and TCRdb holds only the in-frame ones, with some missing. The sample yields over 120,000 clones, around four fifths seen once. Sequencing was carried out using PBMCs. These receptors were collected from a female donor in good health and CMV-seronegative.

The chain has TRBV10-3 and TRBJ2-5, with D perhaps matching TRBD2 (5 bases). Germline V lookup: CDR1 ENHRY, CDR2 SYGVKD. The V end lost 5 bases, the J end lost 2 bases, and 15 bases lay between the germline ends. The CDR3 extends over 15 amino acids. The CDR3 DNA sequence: TGTGCCATCAGTCCCGGGATGGACCCGCAAGAGACCCAGTACTTC. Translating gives CAISPGMDPQETQYF.

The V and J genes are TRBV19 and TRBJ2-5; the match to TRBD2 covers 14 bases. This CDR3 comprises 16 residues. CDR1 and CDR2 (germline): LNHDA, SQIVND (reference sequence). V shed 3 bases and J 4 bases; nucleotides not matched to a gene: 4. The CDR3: CASSMTSGRGGETQYF. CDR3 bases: TGTGCCAGTAGTATGACTAGCGGGAGGGGAGGAGAGACCCAGTACTTC.

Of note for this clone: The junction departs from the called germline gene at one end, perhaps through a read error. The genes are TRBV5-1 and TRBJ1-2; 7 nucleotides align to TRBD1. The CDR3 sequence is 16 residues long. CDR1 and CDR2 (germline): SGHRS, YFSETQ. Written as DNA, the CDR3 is TGCGCCAGCAGCTACGCTCGGACAGGCACTAACTATGGCTACCCCTTC. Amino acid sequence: CASSYARTGTNYGYPF.

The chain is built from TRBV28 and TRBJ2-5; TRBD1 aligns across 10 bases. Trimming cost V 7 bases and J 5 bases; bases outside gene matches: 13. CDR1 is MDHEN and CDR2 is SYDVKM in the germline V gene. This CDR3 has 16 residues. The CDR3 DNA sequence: TGTGCCAGCAAACTGAGGACAGGGGGTTCGGGGGAGACCCAGTACTTC. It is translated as CASKLRTGGSGETQYF. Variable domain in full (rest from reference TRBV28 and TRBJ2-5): DVKVTQSSRYLVKRTGEKVFLECVQDMDHENMFWYRQDPGLGLRLIYFSYDVKMKEKGDIPEGYSVSREKKERFSLILESASTNQTSMYLCASKLRTGGSGETQYFGPGTRLLVL.

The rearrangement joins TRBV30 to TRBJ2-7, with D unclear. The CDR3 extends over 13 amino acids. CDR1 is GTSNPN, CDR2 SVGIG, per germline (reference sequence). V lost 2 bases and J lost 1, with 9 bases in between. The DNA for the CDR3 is TGTGCCTGGAGTTCAATGAGTTCCTACGAGCAGTACTTC. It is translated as CAWSSMSSYEQYF.

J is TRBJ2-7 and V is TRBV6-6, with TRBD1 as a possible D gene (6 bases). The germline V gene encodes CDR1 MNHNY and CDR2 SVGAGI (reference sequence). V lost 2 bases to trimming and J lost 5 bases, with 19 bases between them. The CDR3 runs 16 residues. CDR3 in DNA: TGTGCCAGCAGTTACCTGAAATCAGGGGTTCCCAACGAGCAGTACTTC. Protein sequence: CASSYLKSGVPNEQYF.

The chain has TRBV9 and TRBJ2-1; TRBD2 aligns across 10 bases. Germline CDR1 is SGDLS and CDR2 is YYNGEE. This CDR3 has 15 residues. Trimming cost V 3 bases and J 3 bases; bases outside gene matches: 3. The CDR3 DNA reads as TGTGCCAGCAGCGGAATAGCGGGGGGCTACAATGAGCAGTTCTTC. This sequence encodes CASSGIAGGYNEQFF.

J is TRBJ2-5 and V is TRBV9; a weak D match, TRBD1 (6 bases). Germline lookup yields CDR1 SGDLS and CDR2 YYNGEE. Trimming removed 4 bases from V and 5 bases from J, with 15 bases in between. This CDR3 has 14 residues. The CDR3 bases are TGTGCCAGCAGCCCCCATGGGGGCGGTGAGACCCAGTACTTC. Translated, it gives CASSPHGGGETQYF.

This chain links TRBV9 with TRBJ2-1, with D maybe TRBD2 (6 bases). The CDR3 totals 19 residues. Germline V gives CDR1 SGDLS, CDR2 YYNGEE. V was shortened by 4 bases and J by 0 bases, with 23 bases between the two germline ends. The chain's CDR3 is CASSPTGGSGISSYNEQFF. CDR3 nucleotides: TGTGCCAGCAGCCCCACCGGGGGTAGCGGAATTAGCTCCTACAATGAGCAGTTCTTC.

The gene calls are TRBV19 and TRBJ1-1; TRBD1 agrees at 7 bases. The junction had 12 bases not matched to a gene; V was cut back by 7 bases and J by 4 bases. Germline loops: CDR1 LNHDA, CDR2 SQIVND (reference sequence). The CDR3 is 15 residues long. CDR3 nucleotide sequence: TGTGCCAGTAACCCTCGACAGGGTTGGGGCACTGAAGCTTTCTTT. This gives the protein CASNPRQGWGTEAFF.

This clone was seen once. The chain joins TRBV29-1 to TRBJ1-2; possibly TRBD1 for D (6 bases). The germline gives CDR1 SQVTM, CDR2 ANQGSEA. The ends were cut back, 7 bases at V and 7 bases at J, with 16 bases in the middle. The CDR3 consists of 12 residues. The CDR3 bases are TGCAGCGATCTTCGGGGGGCTACTGGCTACACCTTC. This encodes CSDLRGATGYTF. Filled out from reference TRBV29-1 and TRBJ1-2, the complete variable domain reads SAVISQKPSRDICQRGTSLTIQCQVDSQVTMMFWYRQQPGQSLTLIATANQGSEATYESGFVIDKFPISRPNLTFSTLTVSNMSPEDSSIYLCSDLRGATGYTFGSGTRLTVV.

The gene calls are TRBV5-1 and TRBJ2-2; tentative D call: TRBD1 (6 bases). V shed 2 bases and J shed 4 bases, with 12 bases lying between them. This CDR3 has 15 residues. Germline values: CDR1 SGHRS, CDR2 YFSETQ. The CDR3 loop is CASSFSGTPTGELFF. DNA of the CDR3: TGCGCCAGCAGCTTCTCCGGGACACCCACCGGGGAGCTGTTTTTT.

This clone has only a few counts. The CDR3 loop reads CASSADRGIQYEQYF. CDR3 DNA: TGTGCCAGTAGCGCGGACAGGGGGATACAGTACGAGCAGTACTTC. The rearrangement uses TRBV19 and TRBJ2-7; 10 nucleotides align to TRBD1. Germline values: CDR1 LNHDA, CDR2 SQIVND (reference sequence). The CDR3 is made up of 15 amino acids. V lost 6 bases to trimming and J lost 4 bases; unmatched junction nucleotides: 9.

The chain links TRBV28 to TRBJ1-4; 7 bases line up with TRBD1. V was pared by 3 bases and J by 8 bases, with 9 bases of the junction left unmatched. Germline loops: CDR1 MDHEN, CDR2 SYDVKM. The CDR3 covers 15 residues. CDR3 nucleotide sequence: TGTGCCAGCAGTTTGCCGGGCAGGGGGTACGAAAAACTGTTTTTT. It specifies CASSLPGRGYEKLFF.

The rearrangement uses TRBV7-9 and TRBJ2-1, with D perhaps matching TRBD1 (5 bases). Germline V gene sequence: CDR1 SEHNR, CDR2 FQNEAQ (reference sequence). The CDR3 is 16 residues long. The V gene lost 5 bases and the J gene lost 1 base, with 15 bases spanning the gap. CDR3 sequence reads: CASSLQGKGSYNEQFF. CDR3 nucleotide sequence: TGTGCCAGCAGCCTGCAGGGAAAGGGGTCCTACAATGAGCAGTTCTTC. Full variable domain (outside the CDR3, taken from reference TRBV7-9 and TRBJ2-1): DTGVSQNPRHKITKRGQNVTFRCDPISEHNRLYWYRQTLGQGPEFLTYFQNEAQLEKSRLLSDRFSAERPKGSFSTLEIQRTEQGDSAMYLCASSLQGKGSYNEQFFGPGTRLTVL.

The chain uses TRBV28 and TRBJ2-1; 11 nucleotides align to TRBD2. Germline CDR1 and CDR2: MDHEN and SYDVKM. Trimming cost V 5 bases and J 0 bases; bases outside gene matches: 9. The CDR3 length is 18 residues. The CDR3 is CASSPLGTSGFSYNEQFF. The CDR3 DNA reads TGTGCCAGCAGTCCCCTTGGGACTAGCGGATTCTCCTACAATGAGCAGTTCTTC.

The CDR3 DNA reads TGTGCCAGTAGTGCGGGACAGGGGACCTACGAGCAGTACTTC. Amino acid sequence: CASSAGQGTYEQYF. The J gene is TRBJ2-7, the V gene TRBV19; 10 bases are a match to TRBD1. The CDR3 contains 14 residues. The V and J ends lost 5 bases and 2 bases, in that order; junction bases with no gene match: 3. CDR1 is LNHDA and CDR2 is SQIVND in the germline V gene (reference sequence). Combining the CDR3 with reference TRBV19 and TRBJ2-7 gives the whole variable domain DGGITQSPKYLFRKEGQNVTLSCEQNLNHDAMYWYRQDPGQGLRLIYYSQIVNDFQKGDIAEGYSVSREKKESFPLTVTSAQKNPTAFYLCASSAGQGTYEQYFGPGTRLTVT.

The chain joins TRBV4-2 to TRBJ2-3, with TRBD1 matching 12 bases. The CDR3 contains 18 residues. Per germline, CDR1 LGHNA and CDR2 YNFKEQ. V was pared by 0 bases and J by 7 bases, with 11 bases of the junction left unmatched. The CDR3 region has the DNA TGTGCCAGCAGCCAAGATCCAGCCGGGACAGGGGGCGCGAATACGCAGTATTTT. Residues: CASSQDPAGTGGANTQYF.

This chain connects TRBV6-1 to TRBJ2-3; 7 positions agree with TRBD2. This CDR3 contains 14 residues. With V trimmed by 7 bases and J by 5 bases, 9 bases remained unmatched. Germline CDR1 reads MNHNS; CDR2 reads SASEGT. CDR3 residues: CASTELGGGDTQYF. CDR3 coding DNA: TGTGCCAGCACCGAGCTGGGGGGGGGAGATACGCAGTATTTT.

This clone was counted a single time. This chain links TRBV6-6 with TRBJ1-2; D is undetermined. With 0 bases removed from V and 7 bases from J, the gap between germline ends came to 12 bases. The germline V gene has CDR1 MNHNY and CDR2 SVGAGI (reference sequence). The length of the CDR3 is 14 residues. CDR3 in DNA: TGTGCCAGCAGTTACTCCCGGGAAAAGGCTGGCTACACCTTC. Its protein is CASSYSREKAGYTF.

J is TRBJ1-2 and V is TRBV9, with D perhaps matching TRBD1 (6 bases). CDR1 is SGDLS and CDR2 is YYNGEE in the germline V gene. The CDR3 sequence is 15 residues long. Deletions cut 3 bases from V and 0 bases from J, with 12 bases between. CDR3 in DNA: TGTGCCAGCAGCGACCGACAGGTCACTAACTATGGCTACACCTTC. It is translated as CASSDRQVTNYGYTF.

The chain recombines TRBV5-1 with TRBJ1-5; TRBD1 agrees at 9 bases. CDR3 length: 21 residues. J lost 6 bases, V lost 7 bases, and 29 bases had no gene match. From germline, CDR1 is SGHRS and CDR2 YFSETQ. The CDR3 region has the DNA TGCGCCAGCTACGCGACTTCCCGGGAGGGACAGGGAAGGGATTGTGTTCAGCCCCAGCATTTT. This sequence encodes CASYATSREGQGRDCVQPQHF.

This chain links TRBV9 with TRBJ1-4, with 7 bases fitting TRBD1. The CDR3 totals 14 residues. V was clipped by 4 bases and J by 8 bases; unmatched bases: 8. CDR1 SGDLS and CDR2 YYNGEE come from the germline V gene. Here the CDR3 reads CASSSTGRREKLFF. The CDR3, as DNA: TGTGCCAGCAGCTCGACAGGGAGGCGGGAAAAACTGTTTTTT.

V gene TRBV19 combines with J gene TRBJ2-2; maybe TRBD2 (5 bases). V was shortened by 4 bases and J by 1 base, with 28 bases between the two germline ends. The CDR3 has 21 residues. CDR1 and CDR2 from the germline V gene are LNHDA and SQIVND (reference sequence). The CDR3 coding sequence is TGTGCCAGTAGTAAATACGCCCCTAGCCGGGTCGGCACTCGGAACACCGGGGAGCTGTTTTTT. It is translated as CASSKYAPSRVGTRNTGELFF.

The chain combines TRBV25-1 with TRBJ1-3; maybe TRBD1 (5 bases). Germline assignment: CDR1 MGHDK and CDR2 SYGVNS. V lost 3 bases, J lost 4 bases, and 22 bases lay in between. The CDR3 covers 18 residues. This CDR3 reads CASSDANLGTLSGNTIYF. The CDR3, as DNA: TGTGCCAGCAGTGATGCCAACCTAGGGACTCTCTCGGGAAACACCATATATTTT.

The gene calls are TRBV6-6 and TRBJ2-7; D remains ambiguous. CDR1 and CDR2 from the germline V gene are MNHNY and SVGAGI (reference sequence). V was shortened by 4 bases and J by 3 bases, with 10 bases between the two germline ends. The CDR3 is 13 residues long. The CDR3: CASSFNANYEQYF. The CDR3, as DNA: TGTGCCAGCAGTTTTAACGCTAACTACGAGCAGTACTTC.